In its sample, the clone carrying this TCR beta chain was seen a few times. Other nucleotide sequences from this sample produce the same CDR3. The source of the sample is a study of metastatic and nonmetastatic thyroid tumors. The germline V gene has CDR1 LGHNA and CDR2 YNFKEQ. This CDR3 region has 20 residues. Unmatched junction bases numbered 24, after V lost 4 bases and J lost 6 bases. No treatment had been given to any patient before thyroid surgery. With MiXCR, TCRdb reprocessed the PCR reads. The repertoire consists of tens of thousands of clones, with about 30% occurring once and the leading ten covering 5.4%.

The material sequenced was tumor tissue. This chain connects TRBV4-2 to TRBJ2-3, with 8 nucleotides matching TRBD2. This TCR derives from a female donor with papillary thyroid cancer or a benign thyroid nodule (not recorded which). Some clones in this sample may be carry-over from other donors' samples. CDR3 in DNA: TGTGCCAGCAGCCCTCCTGGGACCTACGTCCGGCGGGGGGCCGGGGATACGCAGTATTTT. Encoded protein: CASSPPGTYVRRGAGDTQYF.